The 14 T cell receptor beta chains below all came from one sample that was sequenced in a study of Graves' ophthalmopathy and Graves' hyperthyroidism. Beta-chain TCR CDR3 regions were amplified from RNA transcripts. First-round RT-PCR used HTBI primers; second-round multiplex PCR followed. TCRdb re-derived calls from the multiplex PCR reads in MiXCR, one entry per CDR3 protein. Of hundreds of thousands of distinct CDR3 sequences in the sample, about 24% were seen once. The sample comprised peripheral blood. Source of these receptors: a woman in her late teens or twenties with stable Graves' hyperthyroidism. Some clones in this sample may be carry-over from other donors' samples.

This clonotype appeared many times. The chain carries TRBV6-1 and TRBJ1-5; 7 nucleotides align to TRBD1. Germline values: CDR1 MNHNS, CDR2 SASEGT. This CDR3 is built from 15 residues. Trimming cost V 6 bases and J 5 bases; bases outside gene matches: 10. The CDR3 spells CASRLYDRDDQPQHF. Written as DNA, the CDR3 is TGTGCCAGCAGATTGTATGACAGGGATGATCAGCCCCAGCATTTT.

This clonotype was seen many times. The rearrangement joins TRBV28 to TRBJ2-5, with D perhaps being TRBD1 or TRBD2 (5 bases each). Trimming cost V 6 bases and J 3 bases, with 11 bases left between them. Looked up from germline, CDR1 is MDHEN and CDR2 is SYDVKM. The CDR3 totals 13 residues. Here the CDR3 reads CASRGTSKETQYF. Here the CDR3 DNA reads TGTGCCAGCAGGGGGACGTCCAAAGAGACCCAGTACTTC.

This clonotype was detected only once. The rearrangement links TRBV20-1 to TRBJ1-5; D gene unclear. Looked up from germline, CDR1 is DFQATT and CDR2 is SNEGSKA (reference sequence). Trimming took off 2 bases at V and 0 bases at J, with 17 bases between the two ends. This CDR3 has 17 amino acids. The CDR3 DNA follows: TGCAGTGCTAGAATTCTCTTCTTGCCCGATAGCAATCAGCCCCAGCATTTT. It is translated as CSARILFLPDSNQPQHF.

This clonotype was observed at least ten times. The rearrangement joins TRBV20-1 to TRBJ2-1; maybe TRBD1 (5 bases). Trimming removed 3 bases at V and 6 bases at J, with 21 bases between. Germline V gene data show CDR1 as DFQATT and CDR2 as SNEGSKA (reference sequence). The CDR3 is 16 amino acids. CDR3 in amino acids: CSASALTQDRPNEQFF. CDR3 bases: TGCAGTGCTAGCGCCCTTACACAGGACCGCCCCAATGAGCAGTTCTTC.

This clonotype has a count of ten or more. The junction departs from the called germline gene at one end, perhaps through a read error. The chain couples TRBV7-2 to TRBJ1-5; no definite D call. The CDR3 loop spans 14 amino acids. CDR1 is SGHTA and CDR2 is FQGNSA in the germline V gene. The CDR3 is CASSLGPSNQPQHF. The DNA for the CDR3 is TGTGCCAGCAGTTTAGGGCCGTCCAATCAGCCCCAGCATTTT.

The chain joins TRBV20-1 to TRBJ2-5; no reliable D call. Germline V gene data show CDR1 as DFQATT and CDR2 as SNEGSKA (reference sequence). CDR3 length: 14 residues. Trimming removed 3 bases from V and 5 bases from J, with 16 bases in between. CDR3 DNA: TGCAGTGCTAGGAAAGGTCAGACCCGGGAGACCCAGTACTTC. Encoded protein: CSARKGQTRETQYF.

In its sample, this clonotype was seen many times. At one end, the junction sequence differs from germline, possibly due to a read error. CDR3 amino acids: CASSLGSSGNTIYF. CDR3 DNA sequence: TGTGCCAGCAGCTTAGGCAGCTCTGGAAACACCATATATTTT. The chain recombines TRBV5-1 with TRBJ1-3; D remains unclear. CDR1 is SGHRS and CDR2 is YFSETQ in the germline V gene. CDR3 length: 14 residues.

The table lists this clonotype with many counts. The V gene is TRBV12-3 or TRBV12-4, the J gene TRBJ2-5; D might be TRBD2 (5 bases). This CDR3 has 13 amino acids. V was shortened by 3 bases and J by 4 bases, with 9 bases between the two germline ends. Here the CDR3 DNA reads TGTGCCAGCAGTTTTGCGGGTGGAGAGACCCAGTACTTC. Protein: CASSFAGGETQYF.

This clonotype was counted at least ten times. The chain recombines TRBV28 with TRBJ2-5; D is possibly TRBD2 (10 bases). This CDR3 has 18 residues. Trimming stripped 6 bases from V and 5 bases from J, with 28 bases between. Germline V gene lookup returns CDR1 MDHEN and CDR2 SYDVKM. The CDR3 spells CASRTGQGSGRAFETQYF. Here the CDR3 DNA reads TGTGCCAGCAGGACGGGACAGGGAAGCGGGAGGGCCTTTGAGACCCAGTACTTC.

This clonotype was seen many times. The rearrangement joins TRBV20-1 to TRBJ1-1, with a weak D call TRBD1 (5 bases). The V end was cut by 6 bases, the J end by 5 bases, with 19 bases between. This CDR3 region has 14 residues. The germline CDR1 and CDR2 sequences are DFQATT and SNEGSKA (reference sequence). The CDR3 region is CSAFGPAGGTEAFF. The DNA of the CDR3 is TGCAGTGCGTTCGGACCCGCCGGGGGAACTGAAGCTTTCTTT.

This clonotype was detected a few times. The J gene is TRBJ1-1, the V gene TRBV4-1; D is perhaps TRBD1 (5 bases). This CDR3 is built from 19 residues. Trimming pared 0 bases from V and 1 base from J, leaving 21 bases between. CDR1 is MGHRA and CDR2 is YSYEKL in the germline V gene. The CDR3 here is CASSQESNWGLLANTEAFF. Written as DNA, the CDR3 is TGCGCCAGCAGCCAAGAAAGCAACTGGGGCCTTCTGGCGAACACTGAAGCTTTCTTT.

In this sample, this clonotype turned up many times. J is TRBJ2-7 and V is TRBV29-1; 7 bases are a match to TRBD1. Germline V gene sequence: CDR1 SQVTM, CDR2 ANQGSEA. Trimming cost V 6 bases and J 7 bases; bases outside gene matches: 18. The CDR3 has 15 residues. CDR3 protein: CSVAHRDSGMREQYF. Written as DNA, the CDR3 is TGCAGCGTAGCCCACCGGGACAGCGGAATGAGAGAGCAGTACTTC.

This clonotype was detected ten times or more. This chain uses TRBV20-1 with TRBJ2-7; TRBD1 matches 9 bases. The CDR3 loop spans 15 amino acids. Trimming removed 5 bases from V and 1 base from J; junction bases left unmatched: 9. Germline-derived CDR1 and CDR2 are DFQATT and SNEGSKA (reference sequence). The CDR3 DNA follows: TGCAGTGCTGTCCCCGACAGGGGGTTTTCCTACGAGCAGTACTTC. It codes for CSAVPDRGFSYEQYF.

Comment on this clonotype: This clone may be a read error of a much larger clone one base away. V usage is TRBV10-3 and J usage is TRBJ1-1; no firm D call. Germline V gene data show CDR1 as ENHRY and CDR2 as SYGVKD. The CDR3 has 12 amino acids. CDR3 coding DNA: TGTGCCATCAGAGCCGTGAACACTGAAGCTTGCTTT. Protein: CAIRAVNTEACF.